The TCR beta chain described here comes from a study of blood T cell repertoires in COVID-19. Study-level information: The United States, Italy and Spain supplied acute and convalescent COVID-19 samples.

In its sample, this clone was seen a few times. Trimming pared 4 bases from V and 2 bases from J, leaving 9 bases between. Germline V gene lookup returns CDR1 SQVTM and CDR2 ANQGSEA. The CDR3 length is 13 residues. Enrollees, about 18 to 89 years old, lived in 24 US areas. Two consecutive negative NP/OP PCR tests, clearance, or resolved symptoms defined Cohort 3 recovery. Study processing details: Amplifying reference gene primers gave estimates of nucleated cell counts. Produced via immunoSEQ multiplex PCR; TCRdb's table is partial and in-frame only. Clonal size and the V and J genes are those of that table, whereas D and trimming came from the DNA. The table includes 320,000 or so clones, roughly 90% detected once.

The sequencing sample was made of PBMCs or T cells enriched from blood (not recorded which). The chain employs TRBV29-1 and TRBJ1-3; tentative D call: TRBD1 (6 bases). The TCR sequence derives from a man in his sixties who had recovered from COVID-19. In DNA, the CDR3 is TGCAGCGTTGTAAGGGGGACTGGAAACACCATATATTTT. It specifies CSVVRGTGNTIYF.